This is a list of T cell receptor beta chains from one sample in a study of blood T cell repertoires in COVID-19. Generated by immunoSEQ multiplex PCR, the TCRdb table keeps only in-frame clones and is missing some. Seen here are hundreds of thousands of clones, roughly nine tenths observed once, and the top ten hold 1.1%. Input material: PBMCs or T cells enriched from blood (not recorded which). These receptors came from a man younger than 45 who had recovered from COVID-19. CDR3s include the opening cysteine and the closing phenylalanine or tryptophan. Each record gives: D gene, V gene, CDR3 protein. The D gene is left open where the match is weak.

>TRBD2|TRBV5-6
CASSYSSGQETQYF
>.|TRBV28
CASNPRVGTEAFF
>.|TRBV9
CASSGQLGASGYNEQFF
>TRBD2|TRBV5-1
CASRTSGTYEQYF
>.|TRBV3-1/TRBV3-2
CASSSDGTNSGNTIYF
>.|TRBV27
CASRKQGSVAFF
>.|TRBV12-1
CASSFLMWGAGPRGPLHEQFF
>TRBD1|TRBV28
CASSRWATGDRLKSYEQYF
>TRBD1|TRBV28
CASSSGGQGYEQYF
>.|TRBV27
CASSSVDSSNQPQHF
>.|TRBV28
CASSLLEKLFF
>.|TRBV5-1
CASGHHRYTDEKLFF
>TRBD2|TRBV5-1
CASMGLAQTDTQYF
>.|TRBV7-9
CASSLTKLNREETQYF
>.|TRBV19
CASSINPRGTDTQYF
>.|TRBV11-2
CASSLNLDTQYF
>.|TRBV28
CASSLAGGGNEKLFF
>TRBD1|TRBV5-1
CASSLVDRGPYEQYF